A selection of T cell receptor beta chains follows, all from one sample in a study of cytomegalovirus exposure and HLA in healthy donors. Method: immunoSEQ multiplex PCR; TCRdb's copy keeps in-frame clones and lacks some. Of more than 90,000 clones in the sample, around 84% were seen once. The sequenced sample consisted of PBMCs. The receptor source for this set is a man aged 25 to 45 in good health and CMV-seropositive. The CDR3 runs from the conserved cysteine through the conserved F or W. Fields, in order: V gene, D gene, clone size, J gene, CDR3 DNA, CDR3 protein. A D gene is named only where the DNA matches it firmly. Size is stated for part of the rows, as once, few or many counts, or as a class when the clone is expanded.

TRBV28,NA,NA,TRBJ2-2,TGTGCCAGCAGTCTTAACACCGGGGAGCTGTTTTTT,CASSLNTGELFF
TRBV4-1,TRBD1,NA,TRBJ2-3,TGCGCCAGCAGCGGATTTAACCGGGACAGTCCCACAGATACGCAGTATTTT,CASSGFNRDSPTDTQYF
TRBV7-9,NA,NA,TRBJ1-6,TGTGCCAGCAGCTTCAGTAATAATTCACCCCTCCACTTT,CASSFSNNSPLHF
TRBV7-5,NA,NA,TRBJ1-6,TGTGTCAGAAGCTCACCACCCCCCCGGACAGGGCTCTCCTATAATTCACCCCTCCACTTT,CVRSSPPPRTGLSYNSPLHF
TRBV6-4,TRBD1,NA,TRBJ2-1,TGTGCCAGCAGTGACTCCGGGACAGGGTTTTACAATGAGCAGTTCTTC,CASSDSGTGFYNEQFF
TRBV27,TRBD2,NA,TRBJ2-3,TGTGCCAGCAGCCCTACTAGCGAAGATACGCAGTATTTT,CASSPTSEDTQYF
TRBV4-1,NA,NA,TRBJ1-1,TGCGCCAGCAGCCAAGGAGGGCTCCCCACTGAAGCTTTCTTT,CASSQGGLPTEAFF
TRBV5-4,TRBD2,NA,TRBJ2-3,TGTGCCAGCAGCCGGACGGGACTAGCGAACATCACGCAGTATTTT,CASSRTGLANITQYF
TRBV19,NA,NA,TRBJ2-6,TGTGCCAGTAGTATACAGGGTACCGGGGCCAACGTCCTGACTTTC,CASSIQGTGANVLTF
TRBV20-1,NA,NA,TRBJ1-1,TGCAGTGTGTGGAGTAACACTGAAGCTTTCTTT,CSVWSNTEAFF
TRBV7-7,TRBD1,NA,TRBJ1-4,TGTGCCAGCAGCTTGACAGGGACTGGTGAAAAACTGTTTTTT,CASSLTGTGEKLFF
TRBV15,NA,NA,TRBJ2-3,TGTGCCACCAGCTCTTTAAGGACTGGGAGCACAGATACGCAGTATTTT,CATSSLRTGSTDTQYF
TRBV6-5,NA,NA,TRBJ1-2,TGTGCCAGCAGTTACCGCGGGGTGGTTACGGATGGCTACACCTTC,CASSYRGVVTDGYTF
TRBV11-2,TRBD2,NA,TRBJ2-5,TGTGCCAGCAGCCCGCTCGGGAGCGGGGGGTTCCAAGAGACCCAGTACTTC,CASSPLGSGGFQETQYF
TRBV10-3,NA,NA,TRBJ2-1,TGTGCCATCAGTGACCCCGACTTGCGGGTCAATGAGCAGTTCTTC,CAISDPDLRVNEQFF
TRBV11-3,NA,NA,TRBJ2-1,TGTGCCAGCAGCTCCCAGGAGGGTGGCCAGTTCTTC,CASSSQEGGQFF
TRBV4-2,NA,NA,TRBJ2-7,TGTGCCAGCAGCCAGGAAACAACAGGGCTTAGGGAGCAGTACTTC,CASSQETTGLREQYF
TRBV19,TRBD2,few,TRBJ2-3,TGTGCCAGCCGAGCGTTACGGCTAGCGGGAGTCACAGATACGCAGTATTTT,CASRALRLAGVTDTQYF
TRBV6-5,NA,NA,TRBJ1-4,TGTGCCAGCATCGAGGACAGAGAAGATGAAAAACTGTTTTTT,CASIEDREDEKLFF
TRBV4-1,NA,NA,TRBJ1-1,TGCGCCAGCAGCCAAGAACGGACAATGAACACTGAAGCTTTCTTT,CASSQERTMNTEAFF
TRBV2,TRBD1,NA,TRBJ1-4,TGTGCCAGCAGGACGGACAGGGACACTAATGAAAAACTGTTTTTT,CASRTDRDTNEKLFF
TRBV5-6,NA,NA,TRBJ2-1,TGTGCCAGCAGCCTCCCCGCTGGAGGCAATGAGCAGTTCTTC,CASSLPAGGNEQFF
TRBV6-5,NA,NA,TRBJ2-3,TGTGCCAGCAGTCCGCGGGCCCACCATGGTACGCAGTATTTT,CASSPRAHHGTQYF
TRBV21-1,NA,NA,TRBJ1-4,TGTGCCAGCAGCAAACAGGGGAAGGTGGTGAAAAAAGCAACTAATGAAAAACTGTTTTTT,CASSKQGKVVKKATNEKLFF
TRBV29-1,NA,NA,TRBJ1-2,TGCAGCGTTGGGGGACACTCGGGGGGCTACACCTTC,CSVGGHSGGYTF
TRBV5-4,TRBD1,NA,TRBJ2-6,TGTGCCAGCAGCAAACCGGGACAGGGGGCGCTTGGGGCCAACGTCCTGACTTTC,CASSKPGQGALGANVLTF
TRBV9,TRBD2,NA,TRBJ2-5,TGTGCCAGCAGCGAAAGGACCGGGACTAGCGGCCAAGAGACCCAGTACTTC,CASSERTGTSGQETQYF
TRBV2,TRBD1,NA,TRBJ1-4,TGTGCCAGCAGTGACCCACAGGGGGTTGGTGAGGAAAAACTGTTTTTT,CASSDPQGVGEEKLFF
TRBV6-5,NA,NA,TRBJ1-5,TGTGCCAGCAGACGCGACAGGACTCAGCCCCAGCATTTT,CASRRDRTQPQHF
TRBV18,TRBD1,NA,TRBJ2-5,TGTGCCAGCTCACCACCCGTCGGGACAGGGGACCAAGAGACCCAGTACTTC,CASSPPVGTGDQETQYF
TRBV2,TRBD1,NA,TRBJ1-2,TGTGCCAGCACCCCCGGACAGGGTTATGGCTACACCTTC,CASTPGQGYGYTF
TRBV7-9,NA,NA,TRBJ1-2,TGTGCCAGCAGCCCATCGGGACTGACGGCTTATGGCTACACCTTC,CASSPSGLTAYGYTF
TRBV6-1,TRBD2,NA,TRBJ2-1,TGTGCCAGCAGGATGACTAGCGGTTTGATCAATGAGCAGTTCTTC,CASRMTSGLINEQFF
TRBV2,TRBD1,NA,TRBJ1-2,TGTGCCAGCATCGCCCAGGGGGAAGCTAACTATGGCTACACCTTC,CASIAQGEANYGYTF
TRBV29-1,NA,NA,TRBJ2-7,TGCAGCGTTGGTAGTCTAGCAGGTTTCTCCTACGAGCAGTACTTC,CSVGSLAGFSYEQYF
TRBV5-4,TRBD2,once,TRBJ2-3,TGTGCCAGCAGTTCCGGGACTAGCGGGGGGGCCGCCCCAGATACGCAGTATTTT,CASSSGTSGGAAPDTQYF
TRBV6-1,NA,NA,TRBJ1-4,TGTGCCAGCAGTGAAAATGAAGTACAGAAACTGTTTTTT,CASSENEVQKLFF
TRBV30,TRBD1,few,TRBJ1-1,TGTGCCTGGAGTCCGATGACAGGGTGGAACACTGAAGCTTTCTTT,CAWSPMTGWNTEAFF
TRBV7-9,TRBD1,once,TRBJ1-1,TGTGCCAGCAGCCTCCGGACAGGCACTGAAGCTTTCTTT,CASSLRTGTEAFF
TRBV6-1,TRBD1,few,TRBJ1-4,TGTGCCAGCAGTGAAGCAGGAGGGACAGGGGATGAAAAACTGTTTTTT,CASSEAGGTGDEKLFF
TRBV7-2,TRBD1,NA,TRBJ2-7,TGTGCCAGCAGCTCGGGACAGGGGGCGTCCTACGAGCAGTACTTC,CASSSGQGASYEQYF
TRBV21-1,NA,NA,TRBJ1-1,TGTGCCAGCAGCAAAGCGGACAGGGGGACCACTGAAGCTTTCTTT,CASSKADRGTTEAFF